Listed below are T cell receptor beta chains from one sample, sequenced in a study of early T cells in non-severe SARS-CoV-2 infection. TCRdb re-called the 5' RACE reads through MiXCR, storing one row per CDR3 protein. Of 80,000 to 95,000 distinct CDR3 sequences in the sample, roughly 15% were seen once. Sequenced material: whole blood. The source is an adult who was a healthcare worker with PCR-confirmed SARS-CoV-2 infection or an uninfected control (not recorded which). The CDR3 runs from the conserved cysteine through the conserved F or W. The D gene is left open where the match is weak. Rows may omit the clone size; those that give it use once, few, many or a size class.

J,D,size,V,CDR3,DNA
TRBJ1-1,NA,few,TRBV3-1,CASSQDLPQIEAFF,TGTGCCAGCAGCCAAGATCTTCCCCAGATTGAAGCTTTCTTT
TRBJ1-2,NA,many,TRBV6-1,CASSERSGDYGYTF,TGTGCCAGCAGTGAACGATCAGGGGACTATGGCTACACCTTC
TRBJ1-1,TRBD1,few,TRBV7-3,CASSPDRETEAFF,TGTGCCAGCAGCCCGGACAGGGAAACTGAAGCTTTCTTT
TRBJ1-5,TRBD1,few,TRBV12-3/TRBV12-4,CASSSTGVKPQHF,TGTGCCAGCAGCTCGACAGGGGTAAAGCCCCAGCATTTT
TRBJ2-1,TRBD1,NA,TRBV9,CASSLGQGAAPTYNEQFF,TGTGCCAGCAGCCTCGGACAGGGGGCCGCTCCCACCTACAATGAGCAGTTCTTC
TRBJ1-1,NA,few,TRBV3-1,CASSQGHIGNTEAFF,TGTGCCAGCAGCCAGGGACATATCGGGAACACTGAAGCTTTCTTT
TRBJ1-4,NA,NA,TRBV7-2,CASSPVSGTNEKLFF,TGTGCCAGCAGCCCTGTTTCGGGGACTAATGAAAAACTGTTTTTT
TRBJ1-1,NA,few,TRBV12-3/TRBV12-4,CASARTWGTEAFF,TGTGCCAGCGCACGGACTTGGGGCACTGAAGCTTTCTTT
TRBJ1-1,TRBD1,NA,TRBV5-1,CASSPRTGATEAFF,TGCGCCAGCAGCCCGCGGACAGGGGCCACTGAAGCTTTCTTT
TRBJ1-3,TRBD1,NA,TRBV12-3/TRBV12-4,CASSLEGTAGDTIYF,TGTGCCAGCAGTCTAGAAGGGACAGCCGGAGACACCATATATTTT
TRBJ1-5,NA,NA,TRBV29-1,CSVGSIGQPQHF,TGCAGCGTTGGTAGCATCGGGCAGCCCCAGCATTTT
TRBJ2-5,NA,NA,TRBV6-6,CASRFSSETQYF,TGTGCCAGCAGGTTTAGCTCGGAGACCCAGTACTTC
TRBJ1-3,NA,few,TRBV6-6,CASTWTVSGNTIYF,TGTGCCAGCACCTGGACGGTCTCTGGAAACACCATATATTTT
TRBJ2-1,TRBD2,NA,TRBV6-2/TRBV6-3,CASSYRTSGWWSYNEQFF,TGTGCCAGCAGTTACAGGACTAGCGGGTGGTGGTCCTACAATGAGCAGTTCTTC
TRBJ2-5,TRBD2,NA,TRBV9,CASSVAGGWTETQYF,TGTGCCAGCAGCGTAGCGGGGGGATGGACGGAGACCCAGTACTTC
TRBJ1-2,NA,NA,TRBV7-9,CASSLQNGYTF,TGTGCCAGCAGCTTACAAAATGGCTACACCTTC
TRBJ2-2,NA,NA,TRBV3-1,CASRKGANTGELFF,TGTGCCAGCAGAAAAGGAGCGAACACCGGGGAGCTGTTTTTT
TRBJ2-5,NA,few,TRBV3-1,CASSQGDPLYF,TGTGCCAGCAGCCAAGGGGACCCCCTTTACTTC
TRBJ1-5,TRBD1,NA,TRBV19,CASSPKRTGASFNQPQHF,TGTGCCAGTAGTCCGAAAAGGACAGGGGCGTCCTTCAATCAGCCCCAGCATTTT
TRBJ2-5,NA,few,TRBV9,CASSVGSAPSRRETQYF,TGTGCCAGCAGCGTAGGGTCAGCGCCTAGTCGTCGAGAGACCCAGTACTTC
TRBJ2-1,NA,few,TRBV24-1,CATSDPGPSSYNEQFF,TGTGCCACCAGTGACCCGGGGCCGAGCTCCTACAATGAGCAGTTCTTC
TRBJ2-3,NA,NA,TRBV12-3/TRBV12-4,CASRKGLSTDTQYF,TGTGCCAGCAGAAAGGGACTTAGCACAGATACGCAGTATTTT
TRBJ1-2,TRBD1,NA,TRBV5-6,CASSWGQGNFYGYTF,TGTGCCAGCAGCTGGGGACAGGGAAACTTCTATGGCTACACCTTC
TRBJ1-1,NA,few,TRBV6-1,CASSELGFKAFF,TGTGCCAGCAGTGAATTGGGGTTTAAAGCTTTCTTT
TRBJ1-1,NA,NA,TRBV7-3,CASSEDSYTEAFF,TGTGCCAGCAGCGAAGACAGCTACACTGAAGCTTTCTTT